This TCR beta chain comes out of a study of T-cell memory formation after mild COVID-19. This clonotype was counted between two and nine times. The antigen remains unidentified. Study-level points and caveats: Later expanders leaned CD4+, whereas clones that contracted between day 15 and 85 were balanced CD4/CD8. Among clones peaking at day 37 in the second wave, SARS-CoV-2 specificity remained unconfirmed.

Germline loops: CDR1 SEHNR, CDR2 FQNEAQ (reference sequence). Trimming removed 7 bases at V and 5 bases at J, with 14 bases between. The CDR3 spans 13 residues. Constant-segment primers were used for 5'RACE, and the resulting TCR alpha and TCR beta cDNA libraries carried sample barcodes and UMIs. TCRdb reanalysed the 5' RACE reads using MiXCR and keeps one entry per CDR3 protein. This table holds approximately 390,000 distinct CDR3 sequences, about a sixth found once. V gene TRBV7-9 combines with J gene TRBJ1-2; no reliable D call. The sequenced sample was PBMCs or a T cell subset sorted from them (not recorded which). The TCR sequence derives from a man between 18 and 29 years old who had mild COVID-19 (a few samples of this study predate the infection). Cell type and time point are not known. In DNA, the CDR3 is TGTGCCAGCACCACTGGCGGTCGATATGGCTACACCTTC. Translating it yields CASTTGGRYGYTF.